The TCR beta chain under discussion was sequenced for a study of T cell repertoires in cytomegalovirus infection. Study-level background: The study used recently identified HLA-C-restricted and well-studied HLA-B-restricted CMV epitopes. CMV infection together with matching HLA type was indicated by public TCR beta signatures.

Comments on this clonotype: What it binds is unknown.

TCRdb re-called the reads through MiXCR, storing one row per CDR3 protein. The sample records approximately 770,000 distinct CDR3 sequences, around 29% being singletons. Material: cultured CD8+ T cells from PBMCs, obtained from culture after CMV antigen stimulation. The clonotype was recovered from a human donor in good health (CMV status not recorded). Some clones in this sample may be carry-over from other donors' samples.

The CDR3 DNA reads as TGTGCCAGCAGCTTGGGCCTCCAGCGGGAATCCGGGGAGCTGTTTTTT. Its translation: CASSLGLQRESGELFF. The V and J genes are TRBV6-6 and TRBJ2-2; TRBD2 matches at 7 bases. V trimming: 6 bases; J trimming: 6 bases; junction bases outside the gene matches: 13. The CDR3 totals 16 residues. The germline CDR1 and CDR2 sequences are MNHNY and SVGAGI (reference sequence).